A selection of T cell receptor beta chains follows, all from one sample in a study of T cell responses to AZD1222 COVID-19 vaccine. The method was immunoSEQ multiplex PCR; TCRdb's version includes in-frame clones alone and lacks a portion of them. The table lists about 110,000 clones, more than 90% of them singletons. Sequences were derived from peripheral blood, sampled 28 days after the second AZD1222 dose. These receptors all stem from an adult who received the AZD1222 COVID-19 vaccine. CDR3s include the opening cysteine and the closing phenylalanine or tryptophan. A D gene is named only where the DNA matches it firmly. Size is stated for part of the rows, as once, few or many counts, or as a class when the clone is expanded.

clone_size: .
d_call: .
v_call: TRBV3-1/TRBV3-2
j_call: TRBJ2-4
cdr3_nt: TGTGCCAGCAGCGGACCGACAGATCGAAACATTCAGTACTTC
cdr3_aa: CASSGPTDRNIQYF

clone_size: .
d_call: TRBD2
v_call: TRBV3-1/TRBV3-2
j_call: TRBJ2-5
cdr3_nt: TGTGCCAGCAGCCGTGGATTCGGCGGGGGGGCGGAGACCCAGTACTTC
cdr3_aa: CASSRGFGGGAETQYF

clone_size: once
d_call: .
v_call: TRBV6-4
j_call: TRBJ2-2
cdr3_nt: TGTGCCAGCAGTAGGGACGTAAACGCGAACACCGGGGAGCTGTTTTTT
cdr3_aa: CASSRDVNANTGELFF

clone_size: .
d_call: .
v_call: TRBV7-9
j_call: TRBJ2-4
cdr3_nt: TGTGCCAGCAGCTTAGCGGATCGAAACATTCAGTACTTC
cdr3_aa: CASSLADRNIQYF

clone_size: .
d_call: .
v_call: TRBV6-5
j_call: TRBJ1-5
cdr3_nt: TGTGCCAGCCCTGGCGCTAATTTTCGGCCCCAGCATTTT
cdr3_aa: CASPGANFRPQHF

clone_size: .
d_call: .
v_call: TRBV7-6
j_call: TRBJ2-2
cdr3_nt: TGTGCCAGCAGCTTGGGTACGACTGGCGGGGAGCTGTTTTTT
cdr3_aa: CASSLGTTGGELFF

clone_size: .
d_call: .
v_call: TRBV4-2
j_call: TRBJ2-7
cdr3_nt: TGTGCCAGCAGCCAAGAATGGCGAGCCTACGAGCAGTACTTC
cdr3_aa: CASSQEWRAYEQYF

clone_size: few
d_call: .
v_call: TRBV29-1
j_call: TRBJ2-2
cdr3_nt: TGCAGCGCTCGGGCGTCCGGGGAGCTGTTTTTT
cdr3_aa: CSARASGELFF

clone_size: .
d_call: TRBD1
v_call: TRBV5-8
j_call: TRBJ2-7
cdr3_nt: TGTGCCAGCAGCTTTCCACAGGGGGCTCACGAGCAGTACTTC
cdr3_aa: CASSFPQGAHEQYF

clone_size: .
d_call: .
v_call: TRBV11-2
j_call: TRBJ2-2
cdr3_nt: TGTGCCAGCAGCTTAAACGGGGCCAGAGGGGAGCTGTTTTTT
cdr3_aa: CASSLNGARGELFF

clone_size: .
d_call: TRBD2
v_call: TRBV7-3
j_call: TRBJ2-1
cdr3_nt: TGTGCCAGCAGCTTAATCGCTAGCGGTGAGCAGTTCTTC
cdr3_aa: CASSLIASGEQFF

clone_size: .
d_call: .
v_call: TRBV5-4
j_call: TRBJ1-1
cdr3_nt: TGTGCCAGCAGTCGACCGGGACTCCTTTACACTGAAGCTTTCTTT
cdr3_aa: CASSRPGLLYTEAFF

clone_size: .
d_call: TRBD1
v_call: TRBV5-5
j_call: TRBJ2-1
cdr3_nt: TGTGCCAGCAGCTTGGGGGCAGGGGGAAGCGATCGTGAGCAGTTCTTC
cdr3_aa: CASSLGAGGSDREQFF

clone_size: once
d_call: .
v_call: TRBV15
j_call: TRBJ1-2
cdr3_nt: TGTGCCACCAGCAGAGGCTCCTATGGCTACACCTTC
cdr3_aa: CATSRGSYGYTF

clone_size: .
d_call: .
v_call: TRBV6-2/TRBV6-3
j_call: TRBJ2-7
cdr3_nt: TGTGCCAGCAGTCAGGGCCTGGGGCTCGAGCAGTACTTC
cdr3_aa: CASSQGLGLEQYF

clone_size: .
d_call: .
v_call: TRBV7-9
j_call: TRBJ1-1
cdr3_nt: TGTGCCAGCAGCTTCATTGACACTGAAGCTTTCTTT
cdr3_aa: CASSFIDTEAFF

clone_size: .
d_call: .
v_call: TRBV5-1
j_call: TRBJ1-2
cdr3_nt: TGCGCCAGCAGCTACCTTTTGGACAGCGTTATCGGCTACACCTTC
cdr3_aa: CASSYLLDSVIGYTF